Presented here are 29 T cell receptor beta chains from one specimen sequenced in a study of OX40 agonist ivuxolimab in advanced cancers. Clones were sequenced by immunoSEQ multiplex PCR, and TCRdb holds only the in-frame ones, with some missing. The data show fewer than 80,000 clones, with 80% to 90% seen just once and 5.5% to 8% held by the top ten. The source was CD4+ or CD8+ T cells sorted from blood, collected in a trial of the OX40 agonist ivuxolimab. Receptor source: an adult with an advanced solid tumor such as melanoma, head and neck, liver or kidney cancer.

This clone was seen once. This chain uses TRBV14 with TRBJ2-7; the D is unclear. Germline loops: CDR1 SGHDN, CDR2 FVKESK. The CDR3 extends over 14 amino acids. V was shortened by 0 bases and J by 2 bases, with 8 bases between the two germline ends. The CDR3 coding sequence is TGTGCCAGCAGCCAAGAGGTTTGGGCCTACGAGCAGTACTTC. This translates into CASSQEVWAYEQYF.

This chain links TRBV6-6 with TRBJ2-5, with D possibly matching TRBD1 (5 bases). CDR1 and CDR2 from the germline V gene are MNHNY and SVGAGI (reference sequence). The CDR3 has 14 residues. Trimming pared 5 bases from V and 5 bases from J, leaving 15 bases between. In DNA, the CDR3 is TGTGCCAGCAGTACCGCAGGGTTCGGGGAGACCCAGTACTTC. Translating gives CASSTAGFGETQYF.

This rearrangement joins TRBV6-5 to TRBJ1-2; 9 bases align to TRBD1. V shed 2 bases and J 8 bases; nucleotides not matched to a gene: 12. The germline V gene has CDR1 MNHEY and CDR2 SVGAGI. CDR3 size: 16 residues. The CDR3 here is CASSYGGTGFSEGYTF. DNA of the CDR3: TGTGCCAGCAGTTACGGAGGGACAGGGTTTTCGGAAGGCTACACCTTC.

The CDR3 sequence: CASSIGYKYSNQPQHF. In DNA, the CDR3 is TGTGCCAGTAGTATAGGTTACAAATATAGCAATCAGCCCCAGCATTTT. This chain connects TRBV19 to TRBJ1-5; no clear D gene. V was shortened by 1 base and J by 0 bases, with 10 bases between the two germline ends. The CDR3 spans 16 residues. CDR1 and CDR2 from the germline V gene are LNHDA and SQIVND (reference sequence).

Here the CDR3 reads CASSSDTENSGDEQFF. The CDR3 DNA follows: TGTGCCAGCAGCTCAGACACAGAGAATTCTGGAGATGAGCAGTTCTTC. The genes are TRBV7-9 and TRBJ2-1; D unresolved. The germline gives CDR1 SEHNR, CDR2 FQNEAQ (reference sequence). Trimming removed 4 bases from V and 8 bases from J, with 21 bases in between. This CDR3 is 16 amino acids long.

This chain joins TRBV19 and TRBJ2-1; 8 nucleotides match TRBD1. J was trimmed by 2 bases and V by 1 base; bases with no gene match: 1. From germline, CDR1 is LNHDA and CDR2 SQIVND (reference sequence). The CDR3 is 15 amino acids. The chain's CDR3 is CASSIGTGPYNEQFF. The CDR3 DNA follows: TGTGCCAGTAGTATAGGGACAGGGCCCTACAATGAGCAGTTCTTC.

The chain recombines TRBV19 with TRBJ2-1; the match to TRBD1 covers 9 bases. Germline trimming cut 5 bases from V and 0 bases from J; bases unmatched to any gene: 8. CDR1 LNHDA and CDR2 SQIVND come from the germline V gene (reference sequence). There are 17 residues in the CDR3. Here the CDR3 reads CASSPVSGQGSYNEQFF. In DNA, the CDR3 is TGTGCCAGTAGTCCGGTCTCGGGACAGGGCTCCTACAATGAGCAGTTCTTC.

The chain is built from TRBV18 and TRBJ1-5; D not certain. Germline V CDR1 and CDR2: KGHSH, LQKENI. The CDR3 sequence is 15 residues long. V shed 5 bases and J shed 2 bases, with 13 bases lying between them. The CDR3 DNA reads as TGTGCCAGCTCAAGAAGTGGATATGGCAATCAGCCCCAGCATTTT. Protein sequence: CASSRSGYGNQPQHF.

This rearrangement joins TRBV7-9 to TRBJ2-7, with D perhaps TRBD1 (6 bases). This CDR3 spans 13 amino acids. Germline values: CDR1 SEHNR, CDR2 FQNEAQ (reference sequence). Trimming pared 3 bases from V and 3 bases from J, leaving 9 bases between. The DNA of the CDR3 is TGTGCCAGCAGCTTGCTGGACAGCTACGAGCAGTACTTC. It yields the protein CASSLLDSYEQYF.

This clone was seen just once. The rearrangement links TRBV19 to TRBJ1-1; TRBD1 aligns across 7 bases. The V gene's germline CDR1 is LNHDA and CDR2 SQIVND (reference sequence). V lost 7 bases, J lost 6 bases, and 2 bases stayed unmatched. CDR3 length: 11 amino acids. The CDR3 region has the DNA TGTGCCAGTAAAAGGGGGCCTGAAGCTTTCTTT. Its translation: CASKRGPEAFF. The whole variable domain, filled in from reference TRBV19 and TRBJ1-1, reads DGGITQSPKYLFRKEGQNVTLSCEQNLNHDAMYWYRQDPGQGLRLIYYSQIVNDFQKGDIAEGYSVSREKKESFPLTVTSAQKNPTAFYLCASKRGPEAFFGQGTRLTVV.

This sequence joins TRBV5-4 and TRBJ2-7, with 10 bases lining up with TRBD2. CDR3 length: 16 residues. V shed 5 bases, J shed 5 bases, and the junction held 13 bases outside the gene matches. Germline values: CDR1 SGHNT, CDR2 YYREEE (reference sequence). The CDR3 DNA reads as TGTGCCAGCAGTACGATTGGGACTAGCGCCGCCGACGAGCAGTACTTC. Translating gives CASSTIGTSAADEQYF.

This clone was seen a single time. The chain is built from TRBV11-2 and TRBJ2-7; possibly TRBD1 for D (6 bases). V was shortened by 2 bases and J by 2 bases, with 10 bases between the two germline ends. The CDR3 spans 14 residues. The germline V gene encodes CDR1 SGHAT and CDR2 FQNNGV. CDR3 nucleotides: TGTGCCAGCAGCTTATGGGGACAAACCTACGAGCAGTACTTC. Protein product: CASSLWGQTYEQYF.

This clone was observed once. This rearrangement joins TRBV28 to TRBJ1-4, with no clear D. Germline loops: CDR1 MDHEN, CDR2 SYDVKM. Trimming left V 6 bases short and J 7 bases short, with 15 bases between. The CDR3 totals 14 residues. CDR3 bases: TGTGCCAGCAGCAGTGGGCTCTCCCCTGAAAAACTGTTTTTT. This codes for CASSSGLSPEKLFF.

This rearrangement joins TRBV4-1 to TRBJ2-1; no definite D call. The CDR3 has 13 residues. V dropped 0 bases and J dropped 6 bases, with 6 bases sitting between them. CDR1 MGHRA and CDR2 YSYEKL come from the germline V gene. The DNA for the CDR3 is TGCGCCAGCAGCCAAGAACGGAGCAATGAGCAGTTCTTC. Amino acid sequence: CASSQERSNEQFF.

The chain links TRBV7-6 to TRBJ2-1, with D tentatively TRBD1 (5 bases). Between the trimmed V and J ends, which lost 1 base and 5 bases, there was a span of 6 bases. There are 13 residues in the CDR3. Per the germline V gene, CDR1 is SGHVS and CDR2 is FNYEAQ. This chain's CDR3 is CASSLVGDNEQFF. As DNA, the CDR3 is TGTGCCAGCAGCTTAGTAGGGGACAATGAGCAGTTCTTC. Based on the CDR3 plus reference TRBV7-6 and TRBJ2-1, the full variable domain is GAGVSQSPRYKVTKRGQDVALRCDPISGHVSLYWYRQALGQGPEFLTYFNYEAQQDKSGLPNDRFSAERPEGSISTLTIQRTEQRDSAMYRCASSLVGDNEQFFGPGTRLTVL.

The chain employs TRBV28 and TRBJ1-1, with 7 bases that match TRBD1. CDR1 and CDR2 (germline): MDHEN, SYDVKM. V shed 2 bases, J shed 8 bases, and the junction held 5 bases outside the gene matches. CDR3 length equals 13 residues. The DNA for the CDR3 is TGTGCCAGCAGTTTACAGGGGGGGAAGGAAGCTTTCTTT. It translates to CASSLQGGKEAFF.

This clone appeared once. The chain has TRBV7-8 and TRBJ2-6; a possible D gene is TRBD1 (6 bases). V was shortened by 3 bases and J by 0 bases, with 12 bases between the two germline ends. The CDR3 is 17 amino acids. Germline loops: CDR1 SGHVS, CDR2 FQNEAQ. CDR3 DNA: TGTGCCAGCAGCTTGGACAGACAGTACTCTGGGGCCAACGTCCTGACTTTC. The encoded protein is CASSLDRQYSGANVLTF. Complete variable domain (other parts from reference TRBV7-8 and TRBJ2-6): GAGVSQSPRYKVAKRGQDVALRCDPISGHVSLFWYQQALGQGPEFLTYFQNEAQLDKSGLPSDRFFAERPEGSVSTLKIQRTQQEDSAVYLCASSLDRQYSGANVLTFGAGSRLTVL.

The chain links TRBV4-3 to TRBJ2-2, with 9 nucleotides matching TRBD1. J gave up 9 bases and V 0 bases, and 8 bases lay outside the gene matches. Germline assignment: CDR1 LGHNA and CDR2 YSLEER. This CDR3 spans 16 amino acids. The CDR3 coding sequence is TGCGCCAGCAGCCAAGAATGGTTACAGGGGGCTTGGGAGCTGTTTTTT. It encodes CASSQEWLQGAWELFF.

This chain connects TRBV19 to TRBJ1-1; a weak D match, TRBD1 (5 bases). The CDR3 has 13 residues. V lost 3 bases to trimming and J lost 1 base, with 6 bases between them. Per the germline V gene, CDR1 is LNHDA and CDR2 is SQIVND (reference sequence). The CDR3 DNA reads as TGTGCCAGTAGTATTGGACAGAACACTGAAGCTTTCTTT. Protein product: CASSIGQNTEAFF.

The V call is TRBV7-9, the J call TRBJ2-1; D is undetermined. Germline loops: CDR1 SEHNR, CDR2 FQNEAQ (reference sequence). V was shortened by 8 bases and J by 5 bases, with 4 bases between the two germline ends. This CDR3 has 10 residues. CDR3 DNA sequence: TGTGCCAGCGGGCACAATGAGCAGTTCTTC. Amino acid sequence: CASGHNEQFF. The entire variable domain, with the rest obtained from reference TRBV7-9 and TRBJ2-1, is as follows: DTGVSQNPRHKITKRGQNVTFRCDPISEHNRLYWYRQTLGQGPEFLTYFQNEAQLEKSRLLSDRFSAERPKGSFSTLEIQRTEQGDSAMYLCASGHNEQFFGPGTRLTVL.

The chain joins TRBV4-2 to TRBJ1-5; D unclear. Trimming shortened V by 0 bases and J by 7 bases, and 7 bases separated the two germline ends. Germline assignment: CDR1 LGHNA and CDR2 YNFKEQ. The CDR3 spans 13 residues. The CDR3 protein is CASSQDRGQPQHF. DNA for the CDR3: TGTGCCAGCAGCCAAGATCGTGGACAGCCCCAGCATTTT.

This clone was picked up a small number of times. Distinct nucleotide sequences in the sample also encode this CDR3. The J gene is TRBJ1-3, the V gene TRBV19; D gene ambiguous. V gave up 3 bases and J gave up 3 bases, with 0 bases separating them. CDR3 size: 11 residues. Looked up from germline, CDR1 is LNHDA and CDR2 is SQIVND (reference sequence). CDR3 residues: CASSIGNTIYF. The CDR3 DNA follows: TGTGCCAGTAGTATTGGAAACACCATATATTTT.

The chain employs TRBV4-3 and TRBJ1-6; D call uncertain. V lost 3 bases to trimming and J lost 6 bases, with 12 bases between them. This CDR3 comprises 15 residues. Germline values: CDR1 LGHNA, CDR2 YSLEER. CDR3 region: CASSHGVAANSPLHF. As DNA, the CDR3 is TGCGCCAGCAGCCATGGGGTGGCAGCTAATTCACCCCTCCACTTT.

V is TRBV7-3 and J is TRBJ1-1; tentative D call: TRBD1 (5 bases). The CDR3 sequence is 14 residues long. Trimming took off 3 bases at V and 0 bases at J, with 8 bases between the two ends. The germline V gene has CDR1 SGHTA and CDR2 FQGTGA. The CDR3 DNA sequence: TGTGCCAGCAGCTTGCAACAGGTGAACACTGAAGCTTTCTTT. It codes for CASSLQQVNTEAFF. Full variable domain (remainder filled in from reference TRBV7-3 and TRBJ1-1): GAGVSQTPSNKVTEKGKYVELRCDPISGHTALYWYRQSLGQGPEFLIYFQGTGAADDSGLPNDRFFAVRPEGSVSTLKIQRTERGDSAVYLCASSLQQVNTEAFFGQGTRLTVV.

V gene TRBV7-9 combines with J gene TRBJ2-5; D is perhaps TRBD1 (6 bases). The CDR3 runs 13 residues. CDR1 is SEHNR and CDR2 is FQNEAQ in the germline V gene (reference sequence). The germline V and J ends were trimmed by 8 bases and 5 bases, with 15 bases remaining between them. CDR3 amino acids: CASARAGVETQYF. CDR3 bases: TGTGCCAGCGCGAGAGCAGGGGTGGAGACCCAGTACTTC.

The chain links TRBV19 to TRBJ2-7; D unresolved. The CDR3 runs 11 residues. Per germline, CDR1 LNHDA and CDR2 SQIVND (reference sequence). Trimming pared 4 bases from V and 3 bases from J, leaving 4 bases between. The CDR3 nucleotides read TGTGCCAGTAGTAGTAGCTACGAGCAGTACTTC. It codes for CASSSSYEQYF.

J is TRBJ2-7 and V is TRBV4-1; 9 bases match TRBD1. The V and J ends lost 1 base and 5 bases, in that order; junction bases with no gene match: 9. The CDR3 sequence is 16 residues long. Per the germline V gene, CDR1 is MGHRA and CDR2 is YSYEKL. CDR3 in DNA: TGCGCCAGCAGCCAAGGCCGGGACAGGGTATCCCACGAGCAGTACTTC. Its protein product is CASSQGRDRVSHEQYF.

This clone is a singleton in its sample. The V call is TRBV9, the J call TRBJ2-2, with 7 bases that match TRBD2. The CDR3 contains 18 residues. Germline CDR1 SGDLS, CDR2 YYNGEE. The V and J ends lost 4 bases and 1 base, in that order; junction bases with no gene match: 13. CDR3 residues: CASSHPAGTMGNTGELFF. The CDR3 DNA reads TGTGCCAGCAGCCATCCCGCGGGGACTATGGGGAACACCGGGGAGCTGTTTTTT.

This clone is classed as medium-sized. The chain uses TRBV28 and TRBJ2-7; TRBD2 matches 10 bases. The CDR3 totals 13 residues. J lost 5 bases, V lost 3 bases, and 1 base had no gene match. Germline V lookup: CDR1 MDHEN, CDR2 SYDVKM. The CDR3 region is CASSLGLANEQYF. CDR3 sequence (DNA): TGTGCCAGCAGTTTGGGACTAGCGAACGAGCAGTACTTC.